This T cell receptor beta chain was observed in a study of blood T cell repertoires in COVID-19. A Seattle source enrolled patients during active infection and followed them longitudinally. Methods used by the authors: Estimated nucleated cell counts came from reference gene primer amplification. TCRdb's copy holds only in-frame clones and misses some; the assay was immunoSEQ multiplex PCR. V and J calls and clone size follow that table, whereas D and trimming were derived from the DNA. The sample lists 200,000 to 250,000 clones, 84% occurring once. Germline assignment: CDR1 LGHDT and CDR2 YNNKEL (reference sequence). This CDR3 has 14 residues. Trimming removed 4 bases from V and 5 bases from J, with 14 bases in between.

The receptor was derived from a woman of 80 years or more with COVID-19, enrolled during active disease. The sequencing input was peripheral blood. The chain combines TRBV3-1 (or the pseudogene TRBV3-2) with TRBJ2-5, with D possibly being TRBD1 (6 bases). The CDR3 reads CASSRTHREETQYF. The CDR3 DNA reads TGTGCCAGCAGCCGAACCCACAGGGAGGAGACCCAGTACTTC.